This T cell receptor beta chain was recorded in a study of blood T cell repertoires in COVID-19. The CDR3 is made up of 15 amino acids. V lost 3 bases and J 2 bases, leaving 11 bases between the germline ends. CDR1 and CDR2 (germline): MDHEN, SYDVKM. Assay used: immunoSEQ multiplex PCR; TCRdb lists only in-frame clones, some missing. The sample has around 30,000 clones, roughly 88% seen once. The sequencing input was peripheral blood. The chain links TRBV28 to TRBJ1-5, with D maybe TRBD1 (5 bases). This receptor was identified in a man aged 80 or over with acute or convalescent COVID-19. The CDR3 DNA is TGTGCCAGCAGTTTTTGGGGGGAAGGCAATCAGCCCCAGCATTTT. Encoded protein: CASSFWGEGNQPQHF.